A single sample is the source of the 8 T cell receptor beta chains below, sequenced in a study of blood T cell repertoires in COVID-19 (dated by TCRdb to 2020 to 2022). The library came from the immunoSEQ multiplex PCR assay. The table was pulled from immuneACCESS by TCRdb, which kept in-frame rearrangements only. Such tables lose some clones; where checked, under half of the loss comes from unresolved V genes, and the rest has no known cause. The sample table lists about 85,000 clones, more than 85% of them with a count of one. The ten largest clones take up roughly 2.3% of the sample. Sequenced material: peripheral blood. The receptors originated from a human donor with active COVID-19. The donor label of this sample is uncertain.

The chain carries TRBV6-1 and TRBJ1-1, with 7 nucleotides matching TRBD1. This CDR3 is built from 12 residues. Trimming at V came to 0 bases and at J to 11 bases, leaving 3 bases not matched to a gene. Germline V gives CDR1 MNHNS, CDR2 SASEGT. The CDR3 loop reads CASSEAPGGAFF. In DNA, the CDR3 is TGTGCCAGCAGTGAAGCGCCAGGGGGGGCTTTCTTT.

The CDR3 is CASSLQGCEQYF. The CDR3 DNA reads TGTGCCAGCAGTCTACAGGGGTGCGAGCAGTACTTC. The chain combines TRBV6-4 with TRBJ2-7; 7 nucleotides agree with TRBD1. Germline CDR1 reads MRHNA; CDR2 reads SNTAGT. This CDR3 region has 12 residues. V was clipped by 5 bases and J by 6 bases; unmatched bases: 4.

A word on this clone: A read error may produce the germline difference seen at one junction end. This chain's CDR3 is CGASKRGLTDTQYF. Here the CDR3 DNA reads TGCGGTGCTAGTAAGCGGGGGCTCACAGATACGCAGTATTTT. This sequence joins TRBV20-1 and TRBJ2-3; 8 bases line up with TRBD2. This CDR3 spans 14 amino acids. From germline, CDR1 is DFQATT and CDR2 SNEGSKA (reference sequence).

CDR3 in amino acids: CASSQVRLTEAFF. CDR3 nucleotides: TGCGCCAGCAGCCAAGTCAGGTTGACTGAAGCTTTCTTT. The chain employs TRBV4-1 and TRBJ1-1; D remains unclear. Germline V gives CDR1 MGHRA, CDR2 YSYEKL. With 1 base removed from V and 5 bases from J, the gap between germline ends came to 8 bases. The length of the CDR3 is 13 residues.

The chain carries TRBV28 and TRBJ2-7; possibly TRBD2 for D (5 bases). This CDR3 has 13 amino acids. The germline V gene encodes CDR1 MDHEN and CDR2 SYDVKM. CDR3 residues: CASTRGLGYEQYF. The CDR3 DNA sequence: TGTGCTTCTACAAGAGGGTTGGGCTACGAGCAGTACTTC.

The V call is TRBV6-5, the J call TRBJ1-1; 7 bases map to TRBD1. Germline V gives CDR1 MNHEY, CDR2 SVGAGI. The CDR3 is 15 residues long. V trimming: 5 bases; J trimming: 0 bases; junction bases outside the gene matches: 6. CDR3 nucleotides: TGTGCCAGCAGTCCACTGACAGGGATGAACACTGAAGCTTTCTTT. Protein sequence: CASSPLTGMNTEAFF.

In this sample, this clone turned up once. The rearrangement joins TRBV5-1 to TRBJ1-4, with TRBD1 as a possible D gene (6 bases). Germline loops: CDR1 SGHRS, CDR2 YFSETQ. This CDR3 is 15 amino acids long. With 4 bases removed from V and 4 bases from J, the gap between germline ends came to 14 bases. The DNA of the CDR3 is TGCGCCAGCAGCCCAACAGGGTCAGTTAATGAAAAACTGTTTTTT. The encoded protein is CASSPTGSVNEKLFF.

The chain recombines TRBV7-8 with TRBJ2-5; weak D call: TRBD2 (7 bases). The CDR3 is 17 residues long. Germline V lookup: CDR1 SGHVS, CDR2 FQNEAQ. V lost 6 bases, J lost 3 bases, and 23 bases lay in between. The CDR3 loop is CASSTRGGNPTEETQYF. CDR3 bases: TGTGCCAGCAGTACTAGGGGGGGCAACCCTACCGAAGAGACCCAGTACTTC.